The 14 T cell receptor beta chains in this list originate from one sample, sequenced in a study of regulatory T cells in long-lasting Graves disease. Time point defined: newly diagnosed GD, antithyroid drugs for less than 3 months. Extracted PBMC RNA gave rise to the TCR library. For TCR beta, libraries came from iRepertoire HTBI primers and Arm-PCR of CDR3 regions. Using its own MiXCR run on the multiplex PCR reads, TCRdb lists one record per CDR3 protein. The table records about 320,000 distinct CDR3 sequences, over 15% of them present only once. Sequences were derived from peripheral blood mononuclear cells (PBMCs), sampled at new diagnosis, from a patient treated with antithyroid drugs. These receptors all come from a female donor with Graves disease.

This clonotype was observed many times. The chain is built from TRBV28 and TRBJ1-1, with no clear D. Trimming removed 1 base at V and 7 bases at J, with 13 bases between. This CDR3 is 14 amino acids long. Germline V gene lookup returns CDR1 MDHEN and CDR2 SYDVKM. CDR3 nucleotide sequence: TGTGCCAGCAGTTTATTCAAGGAAGAGGGTGAAGCTTTCTTT. Protein: CASSLFKEEGEAFF.

The sample holds many counts of this clonotype. This sequence joins TRBV2 and TRBJ2-7; no definite D call. Per the germline V gene, CDR1 is SNHLY and CDR2 is FYNNEI. The CDR3 has 12 residues. Between the trimmed V and J ends, which lost 4 bases and 5 bases, there was a span of 9 bases. This CDR3 is CASSGVVDEQYF. CDR3 nucleotide sequence: TGTGCCAGCAGTGGGGTAGTCGACGAGCAGTACTTC.

At least ten counts were recorded for this clonotype. The V and J genes are TRBV5-1 and TRBJ1-5, with a possible D match to TRBD1 (6 bases). Germline V gene lookup returns CDR1 SGHRS and CDR2 YFSETQ. The ends were cut back, 0 bases at V and 7 bases at J, with 11 bases in the middle. The CDR3 totals 14 residues. The CDR3 loop reads CASSLVGGRQPQHF. The CDR3 DNA reads TGCGCCAGCAGCTTGGTTGGGGGCAGGCAGCCCCAGCATTTT.

The chain joins TRBV2 to TRBJ1-1; 10 bases map to TRBD1. This CDR3 has 15 residues. Germline values: CDR1 SNHLY, CDR2 FYNNEI. V was pared by 5 bases and J by 4 bases, with 7 bases of the junction left unmatched. As DNA, the CDR3 is TGTGCCAGCAGTTCGACAGGGGGCGCGTTCACTGAAGCTTTCTTT. Protein sequence: CASSSTGGAFTEAFF.

There are a few counts of this clonotype. The chain links TRBV19 to TRBJ1-5; a weak D match, TRBD1 (5 bases). Trimming shortened V by 3 bases and J by 0 bases, and 15 bases separated the two germline ends. CDR3 length: 17 amino acids. Per germline, CDR1 LNHDA and CDR2 SQIVND (reference sequence). In nucleotides, the CDR3 is TGTGCCAGTAGTATTGGGGGGTGGGAGTATAGCAATCAGCCCCAGCATTTT. The encoded protein is CASSIGGWEYSNQPQHF.

The V call is TRBV6-1, the J call TRBJ2-2, with D maybe TRBD1 (6 bases). This CDR3 spans 12 amino acids. Germline V lookup: CDR1 MNHNS, CDR2 SASEGT. The CDR3 bases are TGTGCGGGGGCGCGAGGAACCGGGGAGCTGTTTTTT. It is translated as CAGARGTGELFF.

Ten or more counts support this clonotype. V is TRBV27 and J is TRBJ2-4; 8 positions match TRBD2. The CDR3 runs to 17 residues. Germline values: CDR1 MNHEY, CDR2 SMNVEV (reference sequence). Germline trimming cut 0 bases from V and 0 bases from J; bases unmatched to any gene: 4. CDR3 bases: TGTGCCAGCAGTTTATCAAGGCTAGCGGGAGCCAAAAACATTCAGTACTTC. Translation gives CASSLSRLAGAKNIQYF.

This clonotype was recorded many times. This chain links TRBV14 with TRBJ2-7; the match to TRBD2 covers 13 bases. This CDR3 spans 18 amino acids. Germline CDR1 reads SGHDN; CDR2 reads FVKESK. Germline trimming cut 3 bases from V and 3 bases from J; bases unmatched to any gene: 11. CDR3 amino acids: CASSHTLAGGPHGYEQYF. CDR3 nucleotides: TGTGCCAGCAGCCATACACTAGCGGGAGGGCCTCATGGCTACGAGCAGTACTTC. The variable domain in full, completed from reference TRBV14 and TRBJ2-7, reads EAGVTQFPSHSVIEKGQTVTLRCDPISGHDNLYWYRRVMGKEIKFLLHFVKESKQDESGMPNNRFLAERTGGTYSTLKVQPAELEDSGVYFCASSHTLAGGPHGYEQYFGPGTRLTVT.

On this clonotype: Since a far larger clone is one base different, this is likely a read error. The V call is TRBV6-4, the J call TRBJ2-1, with 7 bases aligning to TRBD2. CDR1 and CDR2 from the germline V gene are MRHNA and SNTAGT. V was clipped by 8 bases and J by 13 bases; unmatched bases: 23. The CDR3 contains 16 residues. The CDR3, as DNA: TGTGCCAGCCTCGAATGGGCGGGAGAGGGAGGAGAGACCCAGTTCTTC. Translating it yields CASLEWAGEGGETQFF.

The sample holds many counts of this clonotype. The chain combines TRBV6-1 with TRBJ1-2; a weak D match, TRBD1 (6 bases). Per germline, CDR1 MNHNS and CDR2 SASEGT. Trimming left V 4 bases short and J 4 bases short, with 10 bases between. The CDR3 has 13 amino acids. The CDR3 sequence: CASSGGQFYGYTF. CDR3 DNA sequence: TGTGCCAGCAGTGGCGGACAGTTCTATGGCTACACCTTC.

The table lists this clonotype with a few counts. The chain is built from TRBV7-2 and TRBJ2-6; the match to TRBD2 covers 13 bases. The CDR3 length is 20 residues. The germline V gene encodes CDR1 SGHTA and CDR2 FQGNSA. The trim removed 6 bases at V and 2 bases at J, leaving 13 bases unmatched. Here the CDR3 DNA reads TGTGCCAGCAGTTTTCCTTCTAGACTAGCGGGAGGTACTGGGGCCAACGTCCTGACTTTC. It encodes CASSFPSRLAGGTGANVLTF. Filled out from reference TRBV7-2 and TRBJ2-6, the complete variable domain reads GAGVSQSPSNKVTEKGKDVELRCDPISGHTALYWYRQSLGQGLEFLIYFQGNSAPDKSGLPSDRFSAERTGGSVSTLTIQRTQQEDSAVYLCASSFPSRLAGGTGANVLTFGAGSRLTVL.

This clonotype was seen many times. The rearrangement joins TRBV5-1 to TRBJ1-1, with 7 bases that match TRBD1. V dropped 1 base and J dropped 10; count of bases not matched to a gene: 13. The CDR3 has 15 amino acids. Germline CDR1 reads SGHRS; CDR2 reads YFSETQ. CDR3 coding DNA: TGCGCCAGCAGCTTGACCCCCGGGACAGAAGTTGGAGCTTTCTTT. It yields the protein CASSLTPGTEVGAFF.

This clonotype was seen at least ten times. This rearrangement joins TRBV11-2 to TRBJ1-5; the match to TRBD1 covers 8 bases. With 5 bases clipped from V and 2 bases from J, the junction kept 2 bases outside the gene matches. Germline CDR1 and CDR2: SGHAT and FQNNGV. The CDR3 length is 14 residues. This CDR3 reads CASSQTGGNQPQHF. The CDR3 DNA reads TGTGCCAGCAGCCAGACAGGGGGCAATCAGCCCCAGCATTTT.

CDR3 DNA sequence: TGTGCCAGCAGCTTGATGAGGGGGTCGAACACCGGGGAGCTGTTTTTT. Amino acids: CASSLMRGSNTGELFF. The V and J genes are TRBV11-2 and TRBJ2-2, with a weak D call TRBD1 (6 bases). The germline gives CDR1 SGHAT, CDR2 FQNNGV. The CDR3 has 16 residues. The V gene lost 3 bases and the J gene lost 0 bases, with 11 bases spanning the gap.